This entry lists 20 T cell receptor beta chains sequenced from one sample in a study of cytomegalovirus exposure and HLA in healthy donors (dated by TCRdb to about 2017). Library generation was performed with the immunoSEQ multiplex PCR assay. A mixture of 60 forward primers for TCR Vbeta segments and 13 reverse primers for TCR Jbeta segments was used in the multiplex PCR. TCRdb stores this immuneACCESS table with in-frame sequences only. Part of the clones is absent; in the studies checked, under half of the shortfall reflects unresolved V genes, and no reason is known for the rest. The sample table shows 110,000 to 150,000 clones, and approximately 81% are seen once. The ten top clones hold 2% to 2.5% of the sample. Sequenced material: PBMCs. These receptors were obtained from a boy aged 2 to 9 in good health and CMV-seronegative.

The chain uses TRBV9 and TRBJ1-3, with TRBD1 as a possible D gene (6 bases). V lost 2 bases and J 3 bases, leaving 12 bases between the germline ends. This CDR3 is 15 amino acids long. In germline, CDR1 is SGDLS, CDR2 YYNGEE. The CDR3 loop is CASSVEGGFGNTIYF. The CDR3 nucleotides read TGTGCCAGCAGCGTCGAGGGGGGGTTTGGAAACACCATATATTTT.

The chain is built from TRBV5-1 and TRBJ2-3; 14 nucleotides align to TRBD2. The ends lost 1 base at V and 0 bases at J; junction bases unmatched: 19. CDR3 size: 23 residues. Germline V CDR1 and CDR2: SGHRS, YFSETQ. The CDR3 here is CASSLPTSTSGRARETSTDTQYF. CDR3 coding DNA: TGCGCCAGCAGCTTGCCGACCTCGACTAGCGGGAGGGCTAGGGAAACTAGCACAGATACGCAGTATTTT.

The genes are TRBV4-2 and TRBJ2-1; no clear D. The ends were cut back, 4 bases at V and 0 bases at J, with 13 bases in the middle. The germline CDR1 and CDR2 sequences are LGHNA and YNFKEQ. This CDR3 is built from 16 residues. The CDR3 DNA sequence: TGTGCCAGCAGCCCATCAATAGTGTCCTCCTACAATGAGCAGTTCTTC. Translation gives CASSPSIVSSYNEQFF.

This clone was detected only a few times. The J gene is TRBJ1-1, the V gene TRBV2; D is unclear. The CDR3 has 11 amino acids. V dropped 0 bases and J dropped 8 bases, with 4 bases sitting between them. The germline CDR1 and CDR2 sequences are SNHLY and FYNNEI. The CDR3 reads CASSEAQEAFF. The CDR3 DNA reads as TGTGCCAGCAGTGAAGCCCAGGAAGCTTTCTTT. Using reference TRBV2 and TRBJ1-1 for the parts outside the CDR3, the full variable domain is EPEVTQTPSHQVTQMGQEVILRCVPISNHLYFYWYRQILGQKVEFLVSFYNNEISEKSEIFDDQFSVERPDGSNFTLKIRSTKLEDSAMYFCASSEAQEAFFGQGTRLTVV.

CDR3 bases: TGTGCCAGCAGCTTCCCAGGGAGGGGAAAACTGTTTTTT. As protein: CASSFPGRGKLFF. This rearrangement joins TRBV7-2 to TRBJ1-4, with D possibly TRBD1 on 5 matching bases. This CDR3 is 13 amino acids long. Germline V gives CDR1 SGHTA, CDR2 FQGNSA. V lost 3 bases and J 10 bases, leaving 12 bases between the germline ends.

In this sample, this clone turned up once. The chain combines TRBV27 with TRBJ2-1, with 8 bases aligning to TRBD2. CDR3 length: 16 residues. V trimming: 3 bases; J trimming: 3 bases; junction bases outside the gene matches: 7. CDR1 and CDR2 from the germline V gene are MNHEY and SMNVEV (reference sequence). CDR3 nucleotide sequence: TGTGCCAGCAGTTTTAAAGACGGGAGGGTCTACAATGAGCAGTTCTTC. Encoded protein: CASSFKDGRVYNEQFF.

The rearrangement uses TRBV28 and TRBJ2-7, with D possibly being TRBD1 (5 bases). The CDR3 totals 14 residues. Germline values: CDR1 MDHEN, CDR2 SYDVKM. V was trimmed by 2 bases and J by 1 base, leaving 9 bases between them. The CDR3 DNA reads TGTGCCAGCAGTTTAGACAAGGGGTCCTACGAGCAGTACTTC. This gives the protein CASSLDKGSYEQYF.

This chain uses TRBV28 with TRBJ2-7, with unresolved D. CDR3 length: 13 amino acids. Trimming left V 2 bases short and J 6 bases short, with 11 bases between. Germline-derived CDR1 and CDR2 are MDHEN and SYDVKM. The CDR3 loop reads CASSLIESGEQYF. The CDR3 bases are TGTGCCAGCAGTTTAATAGAGTCCGGCGAGCAGTACTTC.

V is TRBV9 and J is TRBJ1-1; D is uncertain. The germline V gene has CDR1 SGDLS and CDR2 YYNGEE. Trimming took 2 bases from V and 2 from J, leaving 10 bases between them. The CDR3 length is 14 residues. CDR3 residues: CASSVRRVNTEAFF. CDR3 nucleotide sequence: TGTGCCAGCAGCGTGCGACGGGTTAACACTGAAGCTTTCTTT.

This CDR3 reads CASSFFGTYQPGANVLTF. CDR3 nucleotides: TGTGCCAGCAGTTTCTTTGGGACTTACCAACCTGGGGCCAACGTCCTGACTTTC. This chain joins TRBV5-5 and TRBJ2-6; the D gene is possibly TRBD2 (6 bases). The CDR3 length is 18 residues. Looked up from germline, CDR1 is SGHKS and CDR2 is YYEKEE (reference sequence). V was trimmed by 5 bases and J by 2 bases, leaving 20 bases between them.

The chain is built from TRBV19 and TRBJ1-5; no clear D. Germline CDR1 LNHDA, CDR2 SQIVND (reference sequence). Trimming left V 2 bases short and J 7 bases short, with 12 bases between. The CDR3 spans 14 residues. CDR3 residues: CASSITGSGQPQHF. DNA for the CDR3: TGTGCCAGTAGTATAACGGGGTCGGGCCAGCCCCAGCATTTT.

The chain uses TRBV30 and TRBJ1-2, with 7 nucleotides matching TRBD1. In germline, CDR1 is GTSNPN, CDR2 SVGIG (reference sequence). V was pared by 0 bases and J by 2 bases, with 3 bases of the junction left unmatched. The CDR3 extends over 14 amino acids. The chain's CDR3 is CAWSVPGQNYGYTF. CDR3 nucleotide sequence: TGTGCCTGGAGTGTACCGGGACAGAACTATGGCTACACCTTC. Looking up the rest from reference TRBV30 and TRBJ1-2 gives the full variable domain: SQTIHQWPATLVQPVGSPLSLECTVEGTSNPNLYWYRQAAGRGLQLLFYSVGIGQISSEVPQNLSASRPQDRQFILSSKKLLLSDSGFYLCAWSVPGQNYGYTFGSGTRLTVV.

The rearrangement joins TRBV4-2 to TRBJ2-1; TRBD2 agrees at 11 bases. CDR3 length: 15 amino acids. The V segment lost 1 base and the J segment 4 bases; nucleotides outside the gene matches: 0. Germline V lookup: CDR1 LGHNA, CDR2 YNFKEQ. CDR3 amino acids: CASSQGTSGYNEQFF. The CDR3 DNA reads TGTGCCAGCAGCCAAGGGACTAGCGGGTACAATGAGCAGTTCTTC.

CDR3 sequence reads: CASSVGGFQGALRWDFSGANVLTF. The CDR3 nucleotides read TGTGCCAGCAGCGTAGGTGGATTCCAGGGGGCGCTTAGGTGGGATTTCTCCGGGGCCAACGTCCTGACTTTC. V usage is TRBV9 and J usage is TRBJ2-6, with 8 nucleotides matching TRBD1. This CDR3 is built from 24 residues. From germline, CDR1 is SGDLS and CDR2 YYNGEE. Trimming cost V 0 bases and J 4 bases; bases outside gene matches: 27.

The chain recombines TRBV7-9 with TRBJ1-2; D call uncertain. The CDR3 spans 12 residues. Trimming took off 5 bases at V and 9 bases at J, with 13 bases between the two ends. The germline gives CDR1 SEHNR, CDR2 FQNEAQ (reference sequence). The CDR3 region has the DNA TGTGCCAGCAGCCCTACGCCCTGGTGCTACACCTTC. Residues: CASSPTPWCYTF.

CDR3 sequence (DNA): TGCGCCAGCAGCTTAAGACAGGGTGGTCAGCCCCAGCATTTT. It codes for CASSLRQGGQPQHF. The chain uses TRBV5-1 and TRBJ1-5; TRBD1 matches 7 bases. Germline values: CDR1 SGHRS, CDR2 YFSETQ. V was pared by 2 bases and J by 6 bases, with 5 bases of the junction left unmatched. The length of the CDR3 is 14 residues.

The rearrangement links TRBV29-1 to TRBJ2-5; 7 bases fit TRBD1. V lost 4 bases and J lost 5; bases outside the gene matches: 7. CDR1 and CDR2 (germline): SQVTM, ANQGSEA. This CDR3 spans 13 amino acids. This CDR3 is CSVVQGVRETQYF. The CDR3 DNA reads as TGCAGCGTTGTCCAGGGGGTTCGTGAGACCCAGTACTTC.

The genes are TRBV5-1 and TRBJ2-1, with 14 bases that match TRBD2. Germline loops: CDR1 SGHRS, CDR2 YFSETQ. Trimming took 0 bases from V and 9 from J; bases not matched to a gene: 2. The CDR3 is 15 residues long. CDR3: CASSLETSGRGEQFF. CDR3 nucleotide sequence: TGCGCCAGCAGCTTGGAGACTAGCGGGAGGGGTGAGCAGTTCTTC.

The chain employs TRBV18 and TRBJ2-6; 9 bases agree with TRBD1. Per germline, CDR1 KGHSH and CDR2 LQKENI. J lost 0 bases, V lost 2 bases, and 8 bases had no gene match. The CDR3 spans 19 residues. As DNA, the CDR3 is TGTGCCAGCTCACCAAGATGGGACAGGGAACGCTCTGGGGCCAACGTCCTGACTTTC. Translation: CASSPRWDRERSGANVLTF.

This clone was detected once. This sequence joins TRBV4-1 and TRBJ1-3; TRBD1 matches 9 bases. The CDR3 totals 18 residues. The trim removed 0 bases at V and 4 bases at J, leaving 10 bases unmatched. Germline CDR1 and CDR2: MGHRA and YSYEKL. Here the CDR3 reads CASSQDQGDRADGNTIYF. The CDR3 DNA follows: TGCGCCAGCAGCCAAGATCAAGGGGACAGGGCGGACGGAAACACCATATATTTT.